The text below deals with one TCR beta chain. The read stops 3 residues short of the end of the CDR3; the missing end is completed from the germline J gene. V lost 5 bases, J lost 3 bases, and 13 bases lay in between. Germline V CDR1 and CDR2: SGHTA, FQGNSA. This CDR3 contains 14 residues. The data belong to a study of Tregs in tolerant kidney transplant recipients. Study overall: Related graft donors supplied nonmyeloablative bone marrow transplants, and mixed chimerism was transient.

Clones were read by immunoSEQ multiplex PCR, and TCRdb kept only the in-frame ones, dropping some. This sample contains about 52,000 clones. This clonotype originated in a human donor who received a combined kidney and bone marrow transplant. The sample consisted of CD4+ T cells from blood, taken before the transplant. The genes are TRBV7-2 and TRBJ1-2; D unresolved. The part of the CDR3 DNA that was read is TGTGCCAGCAGCCTCCTCACATCCGACTATGGC. This sequence encodes CASSLLTSDYG. The full CDR3 protein reads CASSLLTSDYGYTF.